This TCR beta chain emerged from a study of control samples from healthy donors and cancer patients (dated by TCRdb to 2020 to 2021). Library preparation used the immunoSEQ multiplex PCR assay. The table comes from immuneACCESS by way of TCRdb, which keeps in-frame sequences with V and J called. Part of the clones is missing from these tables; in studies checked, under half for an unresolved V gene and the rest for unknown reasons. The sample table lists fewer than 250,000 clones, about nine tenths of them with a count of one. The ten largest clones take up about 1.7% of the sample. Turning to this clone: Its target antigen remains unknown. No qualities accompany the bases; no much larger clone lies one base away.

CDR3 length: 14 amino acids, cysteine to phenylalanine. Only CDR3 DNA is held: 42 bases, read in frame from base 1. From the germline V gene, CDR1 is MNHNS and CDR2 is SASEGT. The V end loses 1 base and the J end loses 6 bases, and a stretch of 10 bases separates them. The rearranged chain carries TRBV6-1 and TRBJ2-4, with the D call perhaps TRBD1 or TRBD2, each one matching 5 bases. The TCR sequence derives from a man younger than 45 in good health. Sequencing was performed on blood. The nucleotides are TGTGCCAGCAGTGAAGGGCAGGGAGTAAACATTCAGTACTTC. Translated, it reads CASSEGQGVNIQYF.